The source of this TCR beta chain is a study of T cells after yellow fever vaccination. This clonotype was observed at least ten times. TCRdb re-analysed the 5' RACE reads in MiXCR, keeping a single row per CDR3 protein. Here the sample spans around 350,000 distinct CDR3 sequences, about 6.2% being singletons. Germline values: CDR1 LGHNA, CDR2 YSLEER. V lost 1 base and J lost 5, with 0 bases in between. CDR3 length: 11 amino acids. The sequences come from PBMCs, collected 5 days after the yellow fever booster vaccination. The chain uses TRBV4-3 and TRBJ1-3; D is undetermined. The sequence was obtained from a man between 25 and 39 years old who received the YFV17D yellow fever vaccine. The DNA of the CDR3 is TGCGCCAGCAGCCAAGGAAACACCATATATTTT. Its protein is CASSQGNTIYF.